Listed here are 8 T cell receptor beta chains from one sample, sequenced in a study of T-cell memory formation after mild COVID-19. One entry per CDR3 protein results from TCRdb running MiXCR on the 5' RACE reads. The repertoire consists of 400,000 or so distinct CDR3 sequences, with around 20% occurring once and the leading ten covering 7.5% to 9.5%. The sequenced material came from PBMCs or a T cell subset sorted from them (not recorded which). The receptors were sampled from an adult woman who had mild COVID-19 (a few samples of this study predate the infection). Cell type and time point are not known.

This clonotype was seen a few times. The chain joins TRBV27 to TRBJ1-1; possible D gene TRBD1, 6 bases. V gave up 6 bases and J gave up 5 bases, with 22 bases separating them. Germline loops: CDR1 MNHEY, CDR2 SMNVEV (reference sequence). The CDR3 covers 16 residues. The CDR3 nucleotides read TGTGCCAGCAGCCAAAAGTCGGGGGCGGTTGGGACTGAAGCTTTCTTT. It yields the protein CASSQKSGAVGTEAFF.

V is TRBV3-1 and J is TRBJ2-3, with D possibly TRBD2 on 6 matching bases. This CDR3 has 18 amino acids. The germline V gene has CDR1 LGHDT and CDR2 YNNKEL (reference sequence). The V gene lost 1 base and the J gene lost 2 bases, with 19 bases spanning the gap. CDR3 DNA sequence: TGTGCCAGCAGCCAAGGTCGGCGGGACTTATTTTACACAGATACGCAGTATTTT. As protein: CASSQGRRDLFYTDTQYF.

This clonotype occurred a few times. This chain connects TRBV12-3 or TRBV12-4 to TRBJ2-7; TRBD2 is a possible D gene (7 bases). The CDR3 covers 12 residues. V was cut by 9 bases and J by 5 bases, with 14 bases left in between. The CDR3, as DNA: TGTGCCAGTGGGGGAGGGGGTCACGAGCAGTACTTC. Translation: CASGGGGHEQYF.

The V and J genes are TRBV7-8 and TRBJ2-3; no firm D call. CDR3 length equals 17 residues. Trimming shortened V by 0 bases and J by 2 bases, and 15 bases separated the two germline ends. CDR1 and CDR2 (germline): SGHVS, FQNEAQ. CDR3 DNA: TGTGCCAGCAGCTTAGCTCGTATCGGTAGTATCACAGATACGCAGTATTTT. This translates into CASSLARIGSITDTQYF.

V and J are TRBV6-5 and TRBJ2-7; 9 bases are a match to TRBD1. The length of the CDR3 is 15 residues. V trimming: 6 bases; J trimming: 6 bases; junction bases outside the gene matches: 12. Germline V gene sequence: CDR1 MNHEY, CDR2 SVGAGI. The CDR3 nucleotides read TGTGCCAGCAGCATACAGGGGGCCCTACTGAGCGAGCAGTACTTC. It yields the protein CASSIQGALLSEQYF.

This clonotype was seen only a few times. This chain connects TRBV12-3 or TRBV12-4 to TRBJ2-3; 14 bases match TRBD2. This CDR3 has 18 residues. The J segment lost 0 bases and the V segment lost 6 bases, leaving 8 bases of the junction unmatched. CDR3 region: CASRPGTSGSVSTDTQYF. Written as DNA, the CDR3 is TGTGCCAGCAGGCCCGGGACTAGCGGGAGCGTGAGCACAGATACGCAGTATTTT.

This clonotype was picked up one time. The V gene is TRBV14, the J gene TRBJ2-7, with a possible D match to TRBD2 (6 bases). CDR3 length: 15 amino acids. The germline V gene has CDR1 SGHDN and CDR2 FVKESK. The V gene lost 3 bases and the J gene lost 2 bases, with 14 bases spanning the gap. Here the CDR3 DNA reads TGTGCCAGCAGCCATGAAGCGGAGGGAACCTACGAGCAGTACTTC. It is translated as CASSHEAEGTYEQYF.

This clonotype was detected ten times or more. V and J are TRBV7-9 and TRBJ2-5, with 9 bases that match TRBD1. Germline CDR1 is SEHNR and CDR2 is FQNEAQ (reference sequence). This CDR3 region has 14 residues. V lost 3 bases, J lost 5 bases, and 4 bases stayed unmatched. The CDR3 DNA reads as TGTGCCAGCAGCTTCGGACAGGGGAGGGAGACCCAGTACTTC. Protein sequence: CASSFGQGRETQYF.